These 25 T cell receptor beta chains came from one sample sequenced in a study of blood T cells in healthy people across ages. The second PCR ran about 6 to 12 cycles with a sample-barcoded 5' primer and J-beta primers. TCRdb itself ran the 5' RACE reads through MiXCR, one entry per CDR3 protein. The table includes around 800,000 distinct CDR3 sequences, 20% to 30% detected once. These data also formed part of another study, on T cells of mothers and their children.

The sample was blood. The receptors derive from a boy aged 5-17 years in good health.

This chain connects TRBV12-3 or TRBV12-4 to TRBJ2-5; D tentatively fits TRBD1 or TRBD2 (5 bases each). Trimming shortened V by 5 bases and J by 4 bases, and 14 bases separated the two germline ends. This CDR3 is 14 amino acids long. The CDR3 nucleotides are TGTGCCAGCAGTCCCCGAAGGGGACGAGAGACCCAGTACTTC. It encodes CASSPRRGRETQYF.

This clonotype was detected once. The rearrangement joins TRBV29-1 to TRBJ2-6; D tentatively fits TRBD1 or TRBD2 (5 bases each). Germline CDR1 is SQVTM and CDR2 is ANQGSEA. The V end was cut by 3 bases, the J end by 4 bases, with 7 bases between. The CDR3 loop spans 13 amino acids. The CDR3: CSVDRDGANVLTF. The CDR3 DNA reads TGCAGCGTTGACAGGGACGGGGCCAACGTCCTGACTTTC.

The rearrangement links TRBV5-1 to TRBJ2-1; no definite D call. V was cut by 4 bases and J by 0 bases, with 11 bases left in between. Germline assignment: CDR1 SGHRS and CDR2 YFSETQ. This CDR3 spans 15 amino acids. The chain's CDR3 is CASSPFGDSYNEQFF. The DNA of the CDR3 is TGCGCCAGCAGCCCCTTTGGCGACTCCTACAATGAGCAGTTCTTC.

The chain employs TRBV2 and TRBJ2-7; no clear D gene. V was cut by 1 base and J by 2 bases, with 9 bases left in between. The CDR3 totals 14 residues. Germline loops: CDR1 SNHLY, CDR2 FYNNEI. CDR3 in DNA: TGTGCCAGCAGTGAAGGTCGGAGCACCTACGAGCAGTACTTC. Translated, it gives CASSEGRSTYEQYF.

The chain links TRBV27 to TRBJ2-5, with D perhaps assigned TRBD1 or TRBD2 (6 bases each). Germline V gene lookup returns CDR1 MNHEY and CDR2 SMNVEV (reference sequence). The CDR3 has 13 amino acids. Trimming pared 5 bases from V and 5 bases from J, leaving 12 bases between. For the CDR3, the DNA is TGTGCCAGCAGTGGGAGGAGGGGGGAGACCCAGTACTTC. It encodes CASSGRRGETQYF.

This clonotype occurred a few times. In DNA form, the CDR3 reads TGTGCCAGCGGGCTAGCGGGTATCACAGATACGCAGTATTTT. Its translation is CASGLAGITDTQYF. The rearrangement uses TRBV11-2 and TRBJ2-3; 8 bases are shared with TRBD2. V dropped 8 bases and J dropped 2; count of bases not matched to a gene: 6. Per the germline V gene, CDR1 is SGHAT and CDR2 is FQNNGV. The CDR3 consists of 14 residues.

The chain combines TRBV12-3 or TRBV12-4 with TRBJ1-4; D uncertain. V shed 4 bases and J shed 0 bases, with 9 bases lying between them. This CDR3 comprises 15 residues. In DNA form, the CDR3 reads TGTGCCAGCAGTTCTGACACAGCAACTAATGAAAAACTGTTTTTT. As protein: CASSSDTATNEKLFF.

The chain joins TRBV5-1 to TRBJ1-1; D not certain. The CDR3 totals 14 residues. V was shortened by 4 bases and J by 1 base, with 11 bases between the two germline ends. The germline V gene encodes CDR1 SGHRS and CDR2 YFSETQ. CDR3 DNA: TGCGCCAGCAGCCAGCTCCGGGCGAACACTGAAGCTTTCTTT. This translates into CASSQLRANTEAFF.

The rearrangement uses TRBV20-1 and TRBJ1-6; TRBD1 aligns across 7 bases. This CDR3 region has 15 residues. V gave up 1 base and J gave up 13 bases; unmatched junction bases: 13. Germline CDR1 reads DFQATT; CDR2 reads SNEGSKA (reference sequence). CDR3: CSARAPEGGGRPLHF. CDR3 nucleotides: TGCAGTGCTAGAGCCCCTGAAGGGGGCGGTCGGCCCCTCCACTTT.

This clonotype has just one count. V usage is TRBV20-1 and J usage is TRBJ2-3; TRBD2 agrees at 13 bases. The CDR3 runs to 15 residues. Per the germline V gene, CDR1 is DFQATT and CDR2 is SNEGSKA (reference sequence). V shed 4 bases, J shed 2 bases, and the junction held 3 bases outside the gene matches. The CDR3 loop reads CSATGLAGHTDTQYF. The DNA of the CDR3 is TGCAGTGCTACGGGACTAGCGGGGCACACAGATACGCAGTATTTT.

This clonotype turned up a few times. The rearrangement links TRBV29-1 to TRBJ2-5; TRBD2 aligns across 10 bases. With V trimmed by 3 bases and J by 4 bases, 11 bases remained unmatched. The CDR3 sequence is 16 residues long. The germline CDR1 and CDR2 sequences are SQVTM and ANQGSEA. The CDR3 nucleotides read TGCAGCGTTGATTTATTAGCGGGGGGCCAGGGAGAGACCCAGTACTTC. This translates into CSVDLLAGGQGETQYF.

This clonotype has only one observation. V and J are TRBV18 and TRBJ1-1, with D unresolved. The CDR3 contains 16 residues. The V gene lost 3 bases and the J gene lost 2 bases, with 16 bases spanning the gap. Germline V gene lookup returns CDR1 KGHSH and CDR2 LQKENI. The CDR3 sequence is CASSPVKDPTNTEAFF. CDR3 coding DNA: TGTGCCAGCTCACCGGTAAAGGACCCCACTAACACTGAAGCTTTCTTT. The full variable domain, its missing parts supplied by reference TRBV18 and TRBJ1-1, is NAGVMQNPRHLVRRRGQEARLRCSPMKGHSHVYWYRQLPEEGLKFMVYLQKENIIDESGMPKERFSAEFPKEGPSILRIQQVVRGDSAAYFCASSPVKDPTNTEAFFGQGTRLTVV.

V usage is TRBV28 and J usage is TRBJ2-3, with TRBD1 as a possible D gene (8 bases). Trimming pared 7 bases from V and 3 bases from J, leaving 20 bases between. The CDR3 extends over 16 amino acids. CDR1 and CDR2 from the germline V gene are MDHEN and SYDVKM. CDR3 coding DNA: TGTGCCAGCACGGAACCTACAGGGGGGGCTACAGATACGCAGTATTTT. Amino acid sequence: CASTEPTGGATDTQYF.

The rearrangement joins TRBV12-3 or TRBV12-4 to TRBJ1-3, with a tentative D call TRBD1 (6 bases). The V and J ends lost 5 bases and 11 bases respectively, with 22 bases between them. This CDR3 has 15 residues. For the CDR3, the DNA is TGTGCCAGCAGTCCGAGGGACAACGTAAGGTTAGCCATATATTTT. It yields the protein CASSPRDNVRLAIYF.

This chain links TRBV5-1 with TRBJ1-1, with 7 bases matching TRBD1. CDR1 and CDR2 (germline): SGHRS, YFSETQ. Unmatched junction bases numbered 15, after V lost 0 bases and J lost 7 bases. CDR3 length: 17 residues. The CDR3 bases are TGCGCCAGCAGCTTGGTGAATAGGGGGCGCAGATGGAGTGAAGCTTTCTTT. Its protein is CASSLVNRGRRWSEAFF.

This clonotype was observed a few times. V gene TRBV18 combines with J gene TRBJ2-5; no firm D call. With 0 bases removed from V and 4 bases from J, the gap between germline ends came to 15 bases. CDR1 and CDR2 from the germline V gene are KGHSH and LQKENI. The CDR3 loop spans 16 amino acids. The CDR3 reads CASSPPYSGTSETQYF. DNA for the CDR3: TGTGCCAGCTCACCACCCTACAGTGGAACCTCAGAGACCCAGTACTTC.

Only a few counts were recorded for this clonotype. V is TRBV29-1 and J is TRBJ2-7; TRBD1 matches 9 bases. The CDR3 sequence is 15 residues long. The J segment lost 3 bases and the V segment lost 4 bases, leaving 10 bases of the junction unmatched. Germline CDR1 is SQVTM and CDR2 is ANQGSEA. The CDR3, as DNA: TGCAGCGTTGGCCTACCACAGGGGGCCTTCTACGAGCAGTACTTC. Amino acids: CSVGLPQGAFYEQYF.

Points on this clonotype: At one of its ends the junction is not consistent with the germline gene, which may arise from a read error. The rearrangement uses TRBV4-1 and TRBJ1-5; D gene ambiguous. The CDR3 is 13 amino acids. CDR1 is MGHRA and CDR2 is YSYEKL in the germline V gene. The CDR3 sequence: CTSSPSMTQPQHF. CDR3 nucleotides: TGCACCAGCAGCCCATCTATGACGCAGCCTCAGCATTTT.

The chain uses TRBV3-1 and TRBJ2-7, with 7 bases fitting TRBD2. V was pared by 1 base and J by 4 bases, with 7 bases of the junction left unmatched. Per the germline V gene, CDR1 is LGHDT and CDR2 is YNNKEL (reference sequence). This CDR3 spans 15 amino acids. The CDR3: CASSQANGEGYEQYF. The DNA of the CDR3 is TGTGCCAGCAGCCAAGCAAACGGGGAGGGATACGAGCAGTACTTC.

The CDR3 bases are TGTGCCATCAGTCGTGAGAGACCCCAGGTGGGATACAATCAGCCCCAGCATTTT. Amino acids: CAISRERPQVGYNQPQHF. The chain has TRBV10-3 and TRBJ1-5, with D unclear. Per the germline V gene, CDR1 is ENHRY and CDR2 is SYGVKD. V was cut by 5 bases and J by 3 bases, with 23 bases left in between. CDR3 length: 18 amino acids.

This clonotype was detected only a few times. The chain combines TRBV7-8 with TRBJ1-1, with D possibly TRBD1 on 6 matching bases. This CDR3 is 15 amino acids long. Trimming took 3 bases from V and 8 from J, leaving 19 bases between them. Looked up from germline, CDR1 is SGHVS and CDR2 is FQNEAQ. CDR3 nucleotide sequence: TGTGCCAGCAGCTTGGACAGAACCCTAAACGGGGAAGCTTTCTTT. Translation gives CASSLDRTLNGEAFF.

This clonotype was counted between two and nine times. CDR3 in amino acids: CASSLANLGSQYF. The CDR3 DNA reads as TGTGCCAGCAGCTTAGCGAACTTGGGGTCCCAGTACTTC. This chain connects TRBV7-9 to TRBJ2-5; D gene uncertain. This CDR3 spans 13 amino acids. V lost 0 bases to trimming and J lost 9 bases, with 11 bases between them. Germline lookup yields CDR1 SEHNR and CDR2 FQNEAQ (reference sequence).

This clonotype came up a few times. The V gene is TRBV21-1, the J gene TRBJ2-7. TRBV21-1 constitutes a pseudogene. There are 13 residues in the CDR3. The CDR3 sequence: CASTSGFCAEQYF. As DNA, the CDR3 is TGTGCCAGTACCTCTGGGTTTTGTGCCGAGCAGTACTTC.

This clonotype was picked up many times. The chain carries TRBV7-9 and TRBJ1-2, with TRBD1 as a possible D gene (5 bases). V dropped 4 bases and J dropped 6 bases, with 18 bases sitting between them. The germline V gene encodes CDR1 SEHNR and CDR2 FQNEAQ (reference sequence). CDR3 length equals 15 residues. The CDR3 DNA reads as TGTGCCAGCAGCTCCCGATCCCTCCAAGGGGATGGCTACACCTTC. Amino acid sequence: CASSSRSLQGDGYTF.

This clonotype was found a few times. The chain uses TRBV5-5 and TRBJ2-1, with D possibly TRBD2 on 7 matching bases. This CDR3 spans 17 amino acids. Germline V lookup: CDR1 SGHKS, CDR2 YYEKEE (reference sequence). V lost 1 base and J lost 1, with 15 bases in between. Written as DNA, the CDR3 is TGTGCCAGCAGCTTGAATACGGCGGGGGCGTCCTACAATGAGCAGTTCTTC. This translates into CASSLNTAGASYNEQFF.